This section outlines one T cell receptor beta chain sequence together with its context. The sample originates from a study of blood T cell repertoires in COVID-19. In the study overall: The United States, Italy and Spain supplied acute and convalescent COVID-19 samples. The analysed material was cDNA or gDNA that came from T cells, B-cell-depleted T cells, or PBMCs.

Germline CDR1 and CDR2: LGHDT and YNNKEL (reference sequence). The CDR3 has 13 amino acids. Trimming pared 3 bases from V and 3 bases from J, leaving 9 bases between. Clones were read by immunoSEQ multiplex PCR, and TCRdb kept only the in-frame ones, dropping some. The top ten clones hold more than 40% of a sample with about 56,000 clones, roughly 89% of them seen once. The chain links TRBV3-1 (or the pseudogene TRBV3-2) to TRBJ2-7; D gene uncertain. The sample was peripheral blood. This sequence was found in a woman aged 60 to 75 with COVID-19, enrolled during active disease. The CDR3 here is CASSHPSGYEQYF. CDR3 nucleotides: TGTGCCAGCAGCCATCCCAGTGGCTACGAGCAGTACTTC.